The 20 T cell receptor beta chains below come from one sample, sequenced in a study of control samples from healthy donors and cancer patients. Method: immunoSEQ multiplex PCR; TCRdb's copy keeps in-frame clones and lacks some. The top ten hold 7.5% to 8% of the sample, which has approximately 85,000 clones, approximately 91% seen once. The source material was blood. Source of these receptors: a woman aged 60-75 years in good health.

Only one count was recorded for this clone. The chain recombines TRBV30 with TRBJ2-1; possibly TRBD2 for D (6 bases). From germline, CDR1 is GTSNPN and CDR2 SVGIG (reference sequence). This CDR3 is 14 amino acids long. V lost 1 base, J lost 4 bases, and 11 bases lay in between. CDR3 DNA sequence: TGTGCCTGGAGTGCGCGGGGCTCTTACAATGAGCAGTTCTTC. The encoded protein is CAWSARGSYNEQFF.

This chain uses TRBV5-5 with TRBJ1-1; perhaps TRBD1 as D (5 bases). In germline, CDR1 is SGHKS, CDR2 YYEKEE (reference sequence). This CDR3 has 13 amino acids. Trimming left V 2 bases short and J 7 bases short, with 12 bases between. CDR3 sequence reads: CASSLSGTGEAFF. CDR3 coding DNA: TGTGCCAGCAGCTTATCCGGGACCGGTGAAGCTTTCTTT.

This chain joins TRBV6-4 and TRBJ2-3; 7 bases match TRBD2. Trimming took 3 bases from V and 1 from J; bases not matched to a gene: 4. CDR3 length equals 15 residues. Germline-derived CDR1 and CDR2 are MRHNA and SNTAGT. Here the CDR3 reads CASSDSSGGTDTQYF. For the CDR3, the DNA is TGTGCCAGCAGTGATTCCAGCGGGGGCACAGATACGCAGTATTTT.

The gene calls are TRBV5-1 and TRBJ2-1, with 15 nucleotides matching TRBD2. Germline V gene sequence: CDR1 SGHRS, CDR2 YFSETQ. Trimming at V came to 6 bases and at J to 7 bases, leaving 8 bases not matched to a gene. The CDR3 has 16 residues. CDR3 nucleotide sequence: TGCGCCAGCACCGATGGACTAGCGGGAGGGGTAAATGAGCAGTTCTTC. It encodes CASTDGLAGGVNEQFF.

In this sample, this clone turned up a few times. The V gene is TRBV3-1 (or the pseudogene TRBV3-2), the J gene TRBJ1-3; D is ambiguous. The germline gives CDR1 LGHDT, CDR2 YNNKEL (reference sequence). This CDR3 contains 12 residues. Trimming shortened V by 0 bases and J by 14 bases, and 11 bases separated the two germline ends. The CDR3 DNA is TGTGCCAGCAGCCAAGATCAAAGGCCTTTATATTTT. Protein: CASSQDQRPLYF.

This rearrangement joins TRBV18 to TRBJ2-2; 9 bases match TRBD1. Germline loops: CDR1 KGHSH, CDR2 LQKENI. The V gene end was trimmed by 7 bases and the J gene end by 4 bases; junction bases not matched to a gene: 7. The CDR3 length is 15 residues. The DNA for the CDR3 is TGTGCCAGCTACCCGGGACAGGGCGGCACCGGGGAGCTGTTTTTT. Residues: CASYPGQGGTGELFF.

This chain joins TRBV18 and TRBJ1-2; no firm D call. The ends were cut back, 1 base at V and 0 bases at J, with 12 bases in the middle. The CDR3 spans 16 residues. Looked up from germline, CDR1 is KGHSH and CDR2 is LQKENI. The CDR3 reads CASSPREGSSNYGYTF. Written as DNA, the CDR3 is TGTGCCAGCTCACCACGGGAGGGCTCCTCTAACTATGGCTACACCTTC. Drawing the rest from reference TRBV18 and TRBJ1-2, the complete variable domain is NAGVMQNPRHLVRRRGQEARLRCSPMKGHSHVYWYRQLPEEGLKFMVYLQKENIIDESGMPKERFSAEFPKEGPSILRIQQVVRGDSAAYFCASSPREGSSNYGYTFGSGTRLTVV.

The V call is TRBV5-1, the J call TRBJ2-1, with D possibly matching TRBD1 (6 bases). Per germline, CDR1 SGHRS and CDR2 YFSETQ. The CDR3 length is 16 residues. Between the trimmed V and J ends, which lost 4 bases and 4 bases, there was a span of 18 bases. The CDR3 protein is CASSVVAEGVYNEQFF. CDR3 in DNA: TGCGCCAGCAGCGTTGTCGCTGAGGGGGTGTACAATGAGCAGTTCTTC.

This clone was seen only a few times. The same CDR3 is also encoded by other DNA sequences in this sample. CDR3 amino acids: CASSQQTGDTEAFF. CDR3 nucleotides: TGCGCCAGCAGCCAACAGACAGGGGACACTGAAGCTTTCTTT. V and J are TRBV4-3 and TRBJ1-1, with 8 bases identical to TRBD1. This CDR3 region has 14 residues. The germline V gene encodes CDR1 LGHNA and CDR2 YSLEER. The V gene end was trimmed by 2 bases and the J gene end by 3 bases; junction bases not matched to a gene: 2.

The CDR3 is CASTPRGNTEAFF. In DNA, the CDR3 is TGTGCCAGCACCCCCCGGGGGAACACTGAAGCTTTCTTT. The V call is TRBV12-3 or TRBV12-4, the J call TRBJ1-1; D remains unclear. V lost 7 bases and J 1 base, leaving 10 bases between the germline ends. The CDR3 length is 13 residues.

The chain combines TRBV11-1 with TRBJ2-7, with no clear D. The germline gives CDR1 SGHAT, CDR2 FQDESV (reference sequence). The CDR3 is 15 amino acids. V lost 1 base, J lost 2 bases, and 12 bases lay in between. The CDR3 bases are TGTGCCAGCAGCTTAGAGGTAGCCCCTACCTACGAGCAGTACTTC. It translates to CASSLEVAPTYEQYF.

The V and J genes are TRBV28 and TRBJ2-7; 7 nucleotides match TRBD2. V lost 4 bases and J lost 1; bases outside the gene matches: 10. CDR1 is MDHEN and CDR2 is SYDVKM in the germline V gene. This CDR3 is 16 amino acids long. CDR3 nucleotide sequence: TGTGCCAGCAGTTCCCCCCGCAGGGAGGGATCCTACGAGCAGTACTTC. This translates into CASSSPRREGSYEQYF.

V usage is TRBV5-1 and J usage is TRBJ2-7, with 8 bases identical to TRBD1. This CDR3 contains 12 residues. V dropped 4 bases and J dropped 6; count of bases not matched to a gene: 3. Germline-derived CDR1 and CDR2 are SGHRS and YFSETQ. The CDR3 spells CASSKDRGEQYF. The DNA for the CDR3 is TGCGCCAGCAGCAAAGACAGGGGCGAGCAGTACTTC. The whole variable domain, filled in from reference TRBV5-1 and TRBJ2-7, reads KAGVTQTPRYLIKTRGQQVTLSCSPISGHRSVSWYQQTPGQGLQFLFEYFSETQRNKGNFPGRFSGRQFSNSRSEMNVSTLELGDSALYLCASSKDRGEQYFGPGTRLTVT.

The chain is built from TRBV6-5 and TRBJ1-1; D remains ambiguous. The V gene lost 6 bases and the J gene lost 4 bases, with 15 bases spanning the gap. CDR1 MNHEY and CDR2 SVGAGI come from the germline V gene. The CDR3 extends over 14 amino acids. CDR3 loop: CASRTTVGGTEAFF. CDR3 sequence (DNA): TGTGCCAGCAGGACTACTGTGGGTGGCACTGAAGCTTTCTTT.

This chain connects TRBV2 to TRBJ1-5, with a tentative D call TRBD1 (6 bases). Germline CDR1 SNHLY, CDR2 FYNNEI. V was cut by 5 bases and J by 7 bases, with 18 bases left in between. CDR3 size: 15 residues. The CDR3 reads CASSQGLEYFQPQHF. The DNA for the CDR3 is TGTGCCAGCAGTCAGGGGTTGGAGTATTTCCAGCCCCAGCATTTT. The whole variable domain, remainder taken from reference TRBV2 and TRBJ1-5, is EPEVTQTPSHQVTQMGQEVILRCVPISNHLYFYWYRQILGQKVEFLVSFYNNEISEKSEIFDDQFSVERPDGSNFTLKIRSTKLEDSAMYFCASSQGLEYFQPQHFGDGTRLSIL.

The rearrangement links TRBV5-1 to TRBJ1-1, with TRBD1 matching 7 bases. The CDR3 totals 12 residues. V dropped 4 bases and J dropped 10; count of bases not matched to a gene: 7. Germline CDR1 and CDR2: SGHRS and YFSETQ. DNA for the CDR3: TGCGCCAGCAGCGTGACAGGGTTGGGAGCTTTCTTT. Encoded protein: CASSVTGLGAFF.

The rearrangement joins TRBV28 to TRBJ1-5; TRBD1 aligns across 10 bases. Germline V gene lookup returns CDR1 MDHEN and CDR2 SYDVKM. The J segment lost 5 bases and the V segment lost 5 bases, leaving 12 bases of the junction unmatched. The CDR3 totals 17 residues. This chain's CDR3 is CASSNGTGERGDQPQHF. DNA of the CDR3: TGTGCCAGCAGTAACGGGACAGGGGAACGGGGGGATCAGCCCCAGCATTTT.

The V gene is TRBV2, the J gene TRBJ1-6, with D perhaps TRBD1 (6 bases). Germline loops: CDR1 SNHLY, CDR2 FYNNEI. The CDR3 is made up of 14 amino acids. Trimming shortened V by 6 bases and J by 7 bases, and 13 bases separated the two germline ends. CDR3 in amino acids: CASRSRGLNSPLHF. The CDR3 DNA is TGTGCCAGCAGATCCAGGGGCCTAAATTCACCCCTCCACTTT.

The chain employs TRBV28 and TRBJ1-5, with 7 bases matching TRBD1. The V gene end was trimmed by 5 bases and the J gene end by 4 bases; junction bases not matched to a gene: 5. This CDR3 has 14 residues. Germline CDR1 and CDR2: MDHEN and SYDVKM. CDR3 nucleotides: TGTGCCAGCAGTCTACACAGGGGAAATCAGCCCCAGCATTTT. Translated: CASSLHRGNQPQHF.

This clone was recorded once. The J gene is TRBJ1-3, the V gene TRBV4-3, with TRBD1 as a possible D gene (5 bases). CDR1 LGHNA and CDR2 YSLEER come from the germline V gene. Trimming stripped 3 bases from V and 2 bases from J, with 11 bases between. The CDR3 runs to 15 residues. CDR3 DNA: TGCGCCAGCAGCCAGGTAGTAGGGGCTGGAAACACCATATATTTT. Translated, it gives CASSQVVGAGNTIYF.